The 27 T cell receptor beta chains reported below all come from one sample, sequenced in a study of cytomegalovirus exposure and HLA in healthy donors. Data came from immunoSEQ multiplex PCR; TCRdb stores just in-frame clones and leaves some out. The table lists about 340,000 clones, approximately 90% of them singletons. The sample was PBMCs. The receptors were gathered from a woman aged 18-30 years in good health and CMV-seronegative.

This chain links TRBV10-2 with TRBJ2-7; 11 nucleotides align to TRBD2. This CDR3 is built from 14 residues. Trimming took 6 bases from V and 1 from J; bases not matched to a gene: 2. The V gene's germline CDR1 is WSHSY and CDR2 SAAADI. The CDR3 DNA sequence: TGCGCCAGCAGCGGGACTAGCGGATCCTACGAGCAGTACTTC. Its protein product is CASSGTSGSYEQYF.

The J gene is TRBJ2-7, the V gene TRBV6-5; 9 bases fit TRBD1. Germline CDR1 MNHEY, CDR2 SVGAGI. Germline trimming cut 5 bases from V and 1 base from J; bases unmatched to any gene: 6. This CDR3 is 15 amino acids long. This CDR3 reads CASSTSGQGSYEQYF. The CDR3 region has the DNA TGTGCCAGCAGTACCTCGGGACAGGGATCCTACGAGCAGTACTTC.

The chain joins TRBV23-1 to TRBJ2-5; D perhaps matches TRBD2 (6 bases). TRBV23-1 is treated as an ORF (open reading frame) with a function not yet certain. The CDR3 has 16 residues. V lost 6 bases and J 0 bases, leaving 17 bases between the germline ends. The CDR3 coding sequence is TGCGCCAGCAGAGTGGGAGGATCGTCCAACCAAGAGACCCAGTACTTC. Its protein is CASRVGGSSNQETQYF.

V is TRBV5-1 and J is TRBJ2-7; 7 positions agree with TRBD1. CDR1 and CDR2 (germline): SGHRS, YFSETQ. CDR3 length: 14 residues. Trimming removed 0 bases from V and 3 bases from J; junction bases left unmatched: 3. CDR3 sequence (DNA): TGCGCCAGCAGCTTGGCCGGGACAGACTACGAGCAGTACTTC. Its translation: CASSLAGTDYEQYF.

The chain couples TRBV7-9 to TRBJ2-2, with TRBD2 identical over 10 bases. Germline trimming cut 6 bases from V and 4 bases from J; bases unmatched to any gene: 8. CDR1 SEHNR and CDR2 FQNEAQ come from the germline V gene (reference sequence). This CDR3 comprises 16 residues. The CDR3 sequence is CASRRGLAGVTGELFF. CDR3 DNA: TGTGCCAGCAGACGGGGCCTAGCGGGAGTCACCGGGGAGCTGTTTTTT.

This clone appeared a single time. The rearrangement links TRBV6-1 to TRBJ1-1; TRBD1 is a possible D gene (6 bases). In germline, CDR1 is MNHNS, CDR2 SASEGT. Trimming pared 8 bases from V and 0 bases from J, leaving 13 bases between. The CDR3 totals 14 residues. The CDR3, as DNA: TGTGCCAGCGATTGGGCAGGGGTGAACACTGAAGCTTTCTTT. It yields the protein CASDWAGVNTEAFF.

The chain employs TRBV5-4 and TRBJ2-3; D unclear. V shed 0 bases and J shed 2 bases, with 4 bases lying between them. The CDR3 has 13 residues. In germline, CDR1 is SGHNT, CDR2 YYREEE (reference sequence). The CDR3: CASSLAHTDTQYF. The CDR3 region has the DNA TGTGCCAGCAGCTTGGCCCACACAGATACGCAGTATTTT.

V usage is TRBV27 and J usage is TRBJ2-1; 10 positions agree with TRBD2. The germline V gene encodes CDR1 MNHEY and CDR2 SMNVEV (reference sequence). V dropped 5 bases and J dropped 9; count of bases not matched to a gene: 4. The CDR3 loop spans 13 amino acids. The CDR3 DNA is TGTGCCAGCAGTCGGACTAGCGGCGGTGAGCAGTTCTTC. It codes for CASSRTSGGEQFF.

Turning to this clone: Other DNA variants within this sample encode the same CDR3. This chain joins TRBV5-1 and TRBJ1-4; D may be TRBD1 (5 bases). This CDR3 has 14 amino acids. Trimming removed 3 bases at V and 5 bases at J, with 11 bases between. Germline V gives CDR1 SGHRS, CDR2 YFSETQ. The CDR3 DNA sequence: TGCGCCAGCAGCTCAGACAGCCTCAATGAAAAACTGTTTTTT. Encoded protein: CASSSDSLNEKLFF. The whole variable domain, remainder taken from reference TRBV5-1 and TRBJ1-4, is KAGVTQTPRYLIKTRGQQVTLSCSPISGHRSVSWYQQTPGQGLQFLFEYFSETQRNKGNFPGRFSGRQFSNSRSEMNVSTLELGDSALYLCASSSDSLNEKLFFGSGTQLSVL.

This clone was seen a handful of times. J is TRBJ1-2 and V is TRBV9; no clear D gene. V lost 0 bases and J lost 7, with 7 bases in between. In germline, CDR1 is SGDLS, CDR2 YYNGEE. CDR3 length: 12 amino acids. CDR3 loop: CASSVVGGGYTF. The CDR3 DNA is TGTGCCAGCAGCGTAGTTGGAGGTGGCTACACCTTC.

This clone was detected once. The genes are TRBV2 and TRBJ2-3, with TRBD2 matching 7 bases. The CDR3 runs to 14 residues. V shed 2 bases and J 4 bases; nucleotides not matched to a gene: 3. The germline V gene encodes CDR1 SNHLY and CDR2 FYNNEI. The DNA of the CDR3 is TGTGCCAGCAGTGAACAGGGAGGGCCAGATACGCAGTATTTT. Translation: CASSEQGGPDTQYF.

The chain recombines TRBV7-2 with TRBJ2-1; D perhaps matches TRBD1 (6 bases). V gave up 1 base and J gave up 8 bases, with 21 bases separating them. Germline loops: CDR1 SGHTA, CDR2 FQGNSA. The CDR3 runs 17 residues. CDR3 protein: CASSLDFTGMGSYEQFF. Here the CDR3 DNA reads TGTGCCAGCAGCTTAGACTTCACAGGGATGGGTTCGTATGAGCAGTTCTTC. Filled out from reference TRBV7-2 and TRBJ2-1, the complete variable domain reads GAGVSQSPSNKVTEKGKDVELRCDPISGHTALYWYRQSLGQGLEFLIYFQGNSAPDKSGLPSDRFSAERTGGSVSTLTIQRTQQEDSAVYLCASSLDFTGMGSYEQFFGPGTRLTVL.

The genes are TRBV6-1 and TRBJ2-7, with 8 bases that match TRBD1. The V and J ends lost 3 bases and 4 bases, in that order; junction bases with no gene match: 11. Germline-derived CDR1 and CDR2 are MNHNS and SASEGT. CDR3 size: 16 residues. The CDR3 loop is CASSDLGQGSSYEQYF. The CDR3 DNA reads TGTGCCAGCAGTGACCTCGGACAGGGAAGTAGTTACGAGCAGTACTTC.

This sequence joins TRBV19 and TRBJ1-5; 8 bases agree with TRBD1. The CDR3 extends over 14 amino acids. The germline V gene encodes CDR1 LNHDA and CDR2 SQIVND (reference sequence). V trimming: 6 bases; J trimming: 7 bases; junction bases outside the gene matches: 8. The CDR3 spells CASRPATGVQPQHF. CDR3 nucleotide sequence: TGTGCCAGTAGACCCGCGACAGGGGTACAGCCCCAGCATTTT.

The chain's CDR3 is CASTLPGLYEQYF. The CDR3 DNA is TGTGCCAGCACCTTGCCTGGCCTTTACGAGCAGTACTTC. This rearrangement joins TRBV7-2 to TRBJ2-7; D uncertain. V was cut by 7 bases and J by 4 bases, with 14 bases left in between. This CDR3 is 13 amino acids long. Germline V lookup: CDR1 SGHTA, CDR2 FQGNSA.

The rearrangement links TRBV9 to TRBJ2-3, with TRBD2 matching over 7 bases. This CDR3 has 14 amino acids. Trimming took 8 bases from V and 5 from J; bases not matched to a gene: 11. CDR1 SGDLS and CDR2 YYNGEE come from the germline V gene. The chain's CDR3 is CASNQRGQGDTQYF. In DNA form, the CDR3 reads TGTGCCAGTAATCAGCGGGGCCAGGGAGATACGCAGTATTTT.

The chain employs TRBV11-3 and TRBJ2-5, with 13 bases lining up with TRBD2. V lost 5 bases, J lost 5 bases, and 5 bases stayed unmatched. The CDR3 is 15 amino acids. Germline V gives CDR1 SGHNT, CDR2 YENEEA. This CDR3 is CASSTRTSGSETQYF. In DNA form, the CDR3 reads TGTGCCAGCAGCACCAGGACTAGCGGGAGCGAGACCCAGTACTTC.

In its sample, this clone was seen once. The genes are TRBV25-1 and TRBJ2-5; D ambiguous. With 2 bases removed from V and 5 bases from J, the gap between germline ends came to 3 bases. The CDR3 covers 11 residues. From germline, CDR1 is MGHDK and CDR2 SYGVNS. CDR3 residues: CASSELETQYF. DNA for the CDR3: TGTGCCAGCAGTGAACTGGAGACCCAGTACTTC.

This sequence joins TRBV5-1 and TRBJ2-7; 11 positions match TRBD2. CDR3 length equals 16 residues. After removal of 3 bases from V and 0 bases from J, the junction contained 5 bases not matched to a gene. Germline V gene sequence: CDR1 SGHRS, CDR2 YFSETQ. CDR3 DNA: TGCGCCAGCAGCTGGGGTACTAGCGGGAGCTCCTACGAGCAGTACTTC. Its protein is CASSWGTSGSSYEQYF.

The chain combines TRBV5-1 with TRBJ1-4; the D gene is possibly TRBD1 (5 bases). Germline V gives CDR1 SGHRS, CDR2 YFSETQ. This CDR3 comprises 15 residues. Trimming removed 0 bases from V and 1 base from J, with 7 bases in between. The CDR3 spells CASSLAGGTNEKLFF. In DNA, the CDR3 is TGCGCCAGCAGCTTGGCGGGGGGAACTAATGAAAAACTGTTTTTT.

The chain has TRBV4-1 and TRBJ2-7; 11 bases align to TRBD1. The germline V gene has CDR1 MGHRA and CDR2 YSYEKL. J gave up 5 bases and V 1 base, and 10 bases lay outside the gene matches. This CDR3 comprises 17 residues. CDR3 sequence: CASSQGPRRTGGDEQYF. CDR3 sequence (DNA): TGCGCCAGCAGCCAAGGGCCGAGACGGACAGGGGGCGACGAGCAGTACTTC.

This chain uses TRBV7-2 with TRBJ2-1, with a tentative D call TRBD2 (5 bases). Trimming stripped 5 bases from V and 10 bases from J, with 15 bases between. The CDR3 sequence is 13 residues long. CDR1 SGHTA and CDR2 FQGNSA come from the germline V gene. The CDR3 region is CASSKKERGEQFF. In DNA form, the CDR3 reads TGTGCCAGCAGCAAGAAGGAGAGAGGGGAGCAGTTCTTC.

This chain connects TRBV14 to TRBJ1-2; 7 nucleotides line up with TRBD1. The length of the CDR3 is 15 residues. Trimming at V came to 2 bases and at J to 8 bases, leaving 11 bases not matched to a gene. Germline lookup yields CDR1 SGHDN and CDR2 FVKESK. CDR3 nucleotides: TGTGCCAGCAGCCAATTGGGACAGACAGTGAGCGGCTACACCTTC. It specifies CASSQLGQTVSGYTF.

V and J are TRBV30 and TRBJ2-2; no definite D call. CDR1 is GTSNPN and CDR2 is SVGIG in the germline V gene (reference sequence). V lost 0 bases, J lost 6 bases, and 8 bases lay in between. CDR3 length equals 13 residues. The CDR3 sequence: CAWSVRDSGELFF. In DNA form, the CDR3 reads TGTGCCTGGAGTGTACGAGACTCCGGGGAGCTGTTTTTT. The whole variable domain, filled in from reference TRBV30 and TRBJ2-2, reads SQTIHQWPATLVQPVGSPLSLECTVEGTSNPNLYWYRQAAGRGLQLLFYSVGIGQISSEVPQNLSASRPQDRQFILSSKKLLLSDSGFYLCAWSVRDSGELFFGEGSRLTVL.

As for this clone: Sequence at one end of the junction differs from germline and may be a read error. This chain joins TRBV13 and TRBJ2-7; 7 positions match TRBD2. The CDR3 contains 14 residues. Per the germline V gene, CDR1 is PRHDT and CDR2 is FYEKMQ (reference sequence). The CDR3 nucleotides read TGTGCCAGCAGCATAGGCGGGAGCGTATACGAGCAGTACTTC. This sequence encodes CASSIGGSVYEQYF.

The CDR3 spells CASSPGISYEQYF. CDR3 in DNA: TGTGCCAGCAGCCCAGGAATCTCCTACGAGCAGTACTTC. The rearrangement links TRBV9 to TRBJ2-7; D not certain. V was pared by 4 bases and J by 0 bases, with 8 bases between. CDR3 size: 13 residues. Germline V gives CDR1 SGDLS, CDR2 YYNGEE.

The gene calls are TRBV4-2 and TRBJ1-3; tentative D call: TRBD1 (6 bases). The V end was cut by 1 base, the J end by 4 bases, with 14 bases between. The CDR3 extends over 16 amino acids. Germline values: CDR1 LGHNA, CDR2 YNFKEQ. Written as DNA, the CDR3 is TGTGCCAGCAGCCAAGGAACCCTGGGGGCGGGAAACACCATATATTTT. It encodes CASSQGTLGAGNTIYF.